A single T cell receptor (beta chain) is shown here with its context. Its cognate antigen is unknown. The assay was immunoSEQ multiplex PCR, and TCRdb's table has in-frame clones only and misses some. The repertoire consists of about 35,000 clones, with about 64% occurring once and the leading ten covering around 17%. The entry originates in a study of cytotoxic CD8 clonotypes in ibrutinib-treated CLL. Study information: Patients attained 25 or so partial and 2 complete responses; at median around 70 months, 14 remained remitted while about twelve progressed.

Study-level findings and limits: Baseline levels of clonality went above those of age-matched healthy donors and moved with circulating CD8+ T-cell counts.

From cryopreserved PBMCs came 1.5 to 2.5 micrograms of genomic DNA used for TCR beta libraries. Sequenced here: PBMCs, sampled at disease progression, from a patient treated with ibrutinib. The TCR was taken from a human donor with chronic lymphocytic leukemia.

The CDR3 region is CASRTGDWNGYTF. For the CDR3, the DNA is TGTGCCAGCAGGACAGGGGATTGGAATGGCTACACCTTC. The gene calls are TRBV6-5 and TRBJ1-2, with TRBD1 matching over 8 bases. This CDR3 is 13 amino acids long. CDR1 and CDR2 (germline): MNHEY, SVGAGI. V gave up 6 bases and J gave up 6 bases; unmatched junction bases: 6.